This T cell receptor beta chain comes out of a study of radiotherapy plus CTLA-4 blockade in lung cancer. Germline CDR1 reads SEHNR; CDR2 reads FQNEAQ (reference sequence). The CDR3 loop spans 14 amino acids. With V trimmed by 6 bases and J by 1 base, 4 bases remained unmatched. Produced via immunoSEQ multiplex PCR; TCRdb's table is partial and in-frame only. The sample holds around 44,000 clones, about 74% seen once. This TCR derives from a human donor with non-small cell lung cancer whose response to radiotherapy plus ipilimumab could not be evaluated. V gene TRBV7-9 combines with J gene TRBJ1-2; TRBD1 matches 8 bases. The sample consisted of peripheral blood, taken from a patient treated with radiotherapy plus ipilimumab. CDR3 region: CASSSGGGNYGYTF. Written as DNA, the CDR3 is TGTGCCAGCAGTTCAGGGGGCGGTAACTATGGCTACACCTTC.